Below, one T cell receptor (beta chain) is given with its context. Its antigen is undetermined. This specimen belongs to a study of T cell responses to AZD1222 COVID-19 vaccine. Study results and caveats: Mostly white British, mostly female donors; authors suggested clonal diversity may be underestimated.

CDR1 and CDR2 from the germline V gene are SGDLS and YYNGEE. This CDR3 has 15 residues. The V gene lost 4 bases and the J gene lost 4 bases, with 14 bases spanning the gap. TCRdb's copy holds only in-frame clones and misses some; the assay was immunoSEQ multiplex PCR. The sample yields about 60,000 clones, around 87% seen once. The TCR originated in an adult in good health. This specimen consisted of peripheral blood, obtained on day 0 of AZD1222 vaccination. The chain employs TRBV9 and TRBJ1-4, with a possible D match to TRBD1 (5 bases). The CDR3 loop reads CASSSSGLGNEKLFF. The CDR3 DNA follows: TGTGCCAGCAGCTCCTCGGGGCTTGGTAATGAAAAACTGTTTTTT. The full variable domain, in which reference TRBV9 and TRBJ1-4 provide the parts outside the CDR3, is DSGVTQTPKHLITATGQRVTLRCSPRSGDLSVYWYQQSLDQGLQFLIQYYNGEERAKGNILERFSAQQFPDLHSELNLSSLELGDSALYFCASSSSGLGNEKLFFGSGTQLSVL.